These T cell receptor beta chains were read from a single sample in a study of CD8 T cells in ankylosing spondylitis. From the 5' RACE reads, TCRdb called clonotypes with MiXCR, one entry per CDR3 protein. The data contain tens of thousands of distinct CDR3 sequences, under 5.5% of them singletons. Sequenced sample: blood, either unsorted or a sorted T cell fraction (not recorded which). Receptor source: a male donor with ankylosing spondylitis or in good health (not recorded which). Both conserved end residues are part of each CDR3. Each record gives: V gene, clone size, D gene, J gene, CDR3 protein, CDR3 DNA. A D gene is named only where the DNA matches it firmly. Expanded clones get a size class; other rows say once, few or many, or leave the size out.

V gene: TRBV28
clone size: many
D gene: .
J gene: TRBJ2-5
CDR3 protein: CASSPGRNRGQETQYF
CDR3 DNA: TGTGCCAGCAGCCCAGGACGAAACCGGGGGCAAGAGACCCAGTACTTC

V gene: TRBV20-1
clone size: many
D gene: .
J gene: TRBJ1-1
CDR3 protein: CSALRTETEAFF
CDR3 DNA: TGCAGTGCTCTCCGGACGGAAACTGAAGCTTTCTTT

V gene: TRBV7-7
clone size: .
D gene: .
J gene: TRBJ2-2
CDR3 protein: CASSLAGNGSTGELFF
CDR3 DNA: TGTGCTAGCAGCTTAGCAGGGAATGGCTCCACCGGGGAGCTGTTTTTT

V gene: TRBV7-2
clone size: many
D gene: .
J gene: TRBJ1-5
CDR3 protein: CASSLGGTSNQPQHF
CDR3 DNA: TGTGCCAGCAGCTTAGGAGGGACAAGCAATCAGCCCCAGCATTTT

V gene: TRBV20-1
clone size: .
D gene: .
J gene: TRBJ2-2
CDR3 protein: CSAREGGPTGELFF
CDR3 DNA: TGCAGTGCTAGAGAAGGGGGGCCCACCGGGGAGCTGTTTTTT

V gene: TRBV24-1
clone size: many
D gene: TRBD1
J gene: TRBJ2-2
CDR3 protein: CATSDQGAGGELFF
CDR3 DNA: TGTGCCACCAGTGATCAGGGGGCGGGCGGGGAGCTGTTTTTT

V gene: TRBV30
clone size: many
D gene: .
J gene: TRBJ1-4
CDR3 protein: CAWSVPGFNEKLFF
CDR3 DNA: TGTGCCTGGAGTGTACCAGGGTTTAATGAAAAACTGTTTTTT

V gene: TRBV5-1
clone size: many
D gene: .
J gene: TRBJ1-1
CDR3 protein: CASSLGGAVNTEAFF
CDR3 DNA: TGCGCCAGCAGCCTGGGAGGGGCTGTGAACACTGAAGCTTTCTTT

V gene: TRBV5-1
clone size: many
D gene: .
J gene: TRBJ1-4
CDR3 protein: CASSSQQRGEKLFF
CDR3 DNA: TGCGCCAGCAGCTCGCAGCAAAGGGGGGAAAAACTGTTTTTT

V gene: TRBV2
clone size: .
D gene: TRBD1
J gene: TRBJ2-7
CDR3 protein: CASSEGQIYKQYF
CDR3 DNA: TGTGCCAGCAGTGAGGGACAGATATACAAGCAGTACTTC

V gene: TRBV30
clone size: many
D gene: TRBD2
J gene: TRBJ2-5
CDR3 protein: CAWSAGLASQETQYF
CDR3 DNA: TGTGCCTGGAGTGCAGGACTAGCGAGCCAAGAGACCCAGTACTTC

V gene: TRBV6-5
clone size: many
D gene: TRBD1
J gene: TRBJ2-3
CDR3 protein: CASSLGTGGGNTQYF
CDR3 DNA: TGTGCCAGCAGTTTGGGGACAGGGGGCGGGAATACGCAGTATTTT

V gene: TRBV18
clone size: many
D gene: .
J gene: TRBJ2-2
CDR3 protein: CASSLATSDSGELFF
CDR3 DNA: TGTGCCAGCTCACTTGCCACTAGTGATTCCGGGGAGCTGTTTTTT

V gene: TRBV6-4
clone size: many
D gene: .
J gene: TRBJ1-1
CDR3 protein: CASKARQGWSTEAFF
CDR3 DNA: TGTGCCAGCAAGGCGAGGCAGGGCTGGAGCACTGAAGCTTTCTTT

V gene: TRBV28
clone size: many
D gene: TRBD1
J gene: TRBJ1-4
CDR3 protein: CASSSPGQPNTGEKLFF
CDR3 DNA: TGTGCCAGCAGCTCTCCGGGACAGCCTAATACGGGTGAAAAACTGTTTTTT

V gene: TRBV24-1
clone size: many
D gene: TRBD2
J gene: TRBJ2-3
CDR3 protein: CATSEAGALKGTQYF
CDR3 DNA: TGTGCCACCAGTGAAGCGGGGGCCCTGAAAGGTACGCAGTATTTT

V gene: TRBV29-1
clone size: .
D gene: .
J gene: TRBJ1-1
CDR3 protein: CSALQRNTEAFF
CDR3 DNA: TGTAGCGCATTACAGAGGAACACTGAAGCTTTCTTT

V gene: TRBV7-2
clone size: many
D gene: .
J gene: TRBJ2-7
CDR3 protein: CASSLVDSHEQYF
CDR3 DNA: TGTGCCAGCAGCTTAGTAGACAGTCACGAGCAGTACTTC

V gene: TRBV2
clone size: many
D gene: .
J gene: TRBJ2-2
CDR3 protein: CASTSPPGELFF
CDR3 DNA: TGTGCCAGCACTAGCCCCCCCGGGGAGCTGTTTTTT

V gene: TRBV24-1
clone size: many
D gene: .
J gene: TRBJ2-2
CDR3 protein: CATSDWNTGELFF
CDR3 DNA: TGTGCCACCAGTGATTGGAACACCGGGGAGCTGTTTTTT

V gene: TRBV7-2
clone size: .
D gene: .
J gene: TRBJ1-5
CDR3 protein: CASSPPGGPDQPQHF
CDR3 DNA: TGTGCCAGCAGCCCTCCCGGGGGGCCCGATCAGCCCCAGCATTTT

V gene: TRBV7-9
clone size: few
D gene: TRBD2
J gene: TRBJ2-2
CDR3 protein: CASSRLAGSNTGELFF
CDR3 DNA: TGTGCCAGCAGCCGATTAGCGGGGTCAAACACCGGGGAGCTGTTTTTT

V gene: TRBV7-8
clone size: many
D gene: TRBD1
J gene: TRBJ2-2
CDR3 protein: CASSMTGLDTGELFF
CDR3 DNA: TGTGCCAGCAGCATGACAGGGCTTGACACCGGGGAGCTGTTTTTT

V gene: TRBV20-1
clone size: many
D gene: .
J gene: TRBJ1-2
CDR3 protein: CSAPEGGDGYTF
CDR3 DNA: TGCAGTGCCCCGGAGGGAGGGGATGGCTACACCTTC

V gene: TRBV10-3
clone size: .
D gene: TRBD1
J gene: TRBJ2-2
CDR3 protein: CAISKMTGGFNTEELFF
CDR3 DNA: TGTGCCATCAGCAAAATGACAGGGGGCTTCAACACCGAGGAGCTGTTTTTT

V gene: TRBV5-5
clone size: many
D gene: .
J gene: TRBJ1-1
CDR3 protein: CASGKQGGWNTEAFF
CDR3 DNA: TGTGCCAGCGGAAAGCAGGGAGGCTGGAACACTGAAGCTTTCTTT

V gene: TRBV28
clone size: many
D gene: TRBD2
J gene: TRBJ2-7
CDR3 protein: CASSWTGLQSREQYF
CDR3 DNA: TGTGCCAGCAGTTGGACGGGACTACAAAGCCGCGAGCAGTACTTC

V gene: TRBV3-1
clone size: many
D gene: TRBD1
J gene: TRBJ2-6
CDR3 protein: CASSHPTTGLRTGANVLTF
CDR3 DNA: TGTGCCAGCAGCCATCCCACGACAGGGTTAAGGACGGGGGCCAACGTCCTGACTTTC

V gene: TRBV24-1
clone size: .
D gene: TRBD1
J gene: TRBJ1-5
CDR3 protein: CGASYFAPRTQGAHYRSNQPQHF
CDR3 DNA: TGTGGGGCCAGTTATTTTGCCCCCAGAACTCAGGGGGCGCATTATAGAAGCAATCAGCCCCAGCATTTT

V gene: TRBV27
clone size: many
D gene: .
J gene: TRBJ1-2
CDR3 protein: CASSSPGAQDYGYTF
CDR3 DNA: TGTGCCAGCAGCTCCCCGGGGGCGCAGGACTATGGCTACACCTTC

V gene: TRBV12-3/TRBV12-4
clone size: many
D gene: .
J gene: TRBJ2-1
CDR3 protein: CASSQRQESSYNEQFF
CDR3 DNA: TGTGCCAGCAGCCAACGACAGGAGAGCTCCTACAATGAGCAGTTCTTC

V gene: TRBV15
clone size: many
D gene: TRBD1
J gene: TRBJ2-2
CDR3 protein: CATSVDRARNTGELFF
CDR3 DNA: TGTGCCACCAGTGTAGACAGGGCCCGGAACACCGGGGAGCTGTTTTTT

V gene: TRBV5-1
clone size: many
D gene: .
J gene: TRBJ2-1
CDR3 protein: CASHAGTPLYNEQFF
CDR3 DNA: TGCGCCAGCCACGCCGGGACACCTCTCTACAATGAGCAGTTCTTC

V gene: TRBV5-1
clone size: many
D gene: .
J gene: TRBJ2-5
CDR3 protein: CASSLNSGRELQETQYF
CDR3 DNA: TGCGCCAGCAGCTTGAATTCGGGCAGGGAGCTACAAGAGACCCAGTACTTC

V gene: TRBV21-1
clone size: few
D gene: .
J gene: TRBJ2-1
CDR3 protein: CASSQSSNEQFF
CDR3 DNA: TGTGCCAGCAGTCAAAGTTCAAATGAGCAGTTCTTC

V gene: TRBV7-9
clone size: .
D gene: .
J gene: TRBJ1-3
CDR3 protein: CASTSQQGFSGNTIYF
CDR3 DNA: TGTGCCAGCACCTCGCAACAGGGTTTCTCTGGAAACACCATATATTTT

V gene: TRBV20-1
clone size: many
D gene: .
J gene: TRBJ1-2
CDR3 protein: CSARDWGEGDERGYTF
CDR3 DNA: TGCAGTGCTAGAGATTGGGGGGAGGGTGATGAGAGGGGCTACACCTTC

V gene: TRBV7-2
clone size: many
D gene: TRBD2
J gene: TRBJ2-1
CDR3 protein: CASSLHPAGSEQFF
CDR3 DNA: TGTGCCAGCAGCCTTCACCCAGCGGGAAGCGAGCAGTTCTTC

V gene: TRBV12-3/TRBV12-4
clone size: many
D gene: .
J gene: TRBJ2-3
CDR3 protein: CASSSKGLGTDTQYF
CDR3 DNA: TGTGCCAGCAGTTCCAAGGGACTCGGCACAGATACGCAGTATTTT

V gene: TRBV29-1
clone size: many
D gene: .
J gene: TRBJ1-1
CDR3 protein: CSVGSAGTEAFF
CDR3 DNA: TGCAGCGTTGGCAGCGCGGGCACTGAAGCTTTCTTT

V gene: TRBV11-2
clone size: many
D gene: .
J gene: TRBJ2-5
CDR3 protein: CASSFWGEETQYF
CDR3 DNA: TGTGCCAGCAGCTTCTGGGGAGAAGAGACCCAGTACTTC

V gene: TRBV6-4
clone size: many
D gene: TRBD2
J gene: TRBJ2-1
CDR3 protein: CASSREAGDYNEQFF
CDR3 DNA: TGTGCCAGCAGCCGAGAGGCGGGGGATTACAATGAGCAGTTCTTC

V gene: TRBV6-1
clone size: many
D gene: .
J gene: TRBJ1-1
CDR3 protein: CASRPWAEGWDTEAFF
CDR3 DNA: TGTGCCAGCAGGCCTTGGGCTGAGGGGTGGGACACTGAAGCTTTCTTT

V gene: TRBV29-1
clone size: many
D gene: TRBD1
J gene: TRBJ1-5
CDR3 protein: CSAANGTGRGNQPQHF
CDR3 DNA: TGCAGCGCCGCTAACGGGACAGGACGAGGCAATCAGCCCCAGCATTTT

V gene: TRBV5-1
clone size: .
D gene: TRBD1
J gene: TRBJ1-4
CDR3 protein: CASSLAAGQEHEKLFF
CDR3 DNA: TGCGCTAGCAGCTTGGCGGCGGGACAGGAGCATGAAAAACTGTTTTTT

V gene: TRBV18
clone size: .
D gene: TRBD1
J gene: TRBJ2-2
CDR3 protein: CASSPLVRQGDTGELFF
CDR3 DNA: TGTGCCAGCTCACCACTTGTCCGACAGGGGGACACCGGGGAGCTGTTTTTT

V gene: TRBV20-1
clone size: many
D gene: TRBD2
J gene: TRBJ2-1
CDR3 protein: CSARSAGGNNEQFF
CDR3 DNA: TGCAGTGCTAGGTCAGCGGGGGGAAACAATGAGCAGTTCTTC

V gene: TRBV3-1
clone size: many
D gene: .
J gene: TRBJ2-5
CDR3 protein: CASSRVLLETQYF
CDR3 DNA: TGTGCCAGCAGCCGCGTTCTTTTGGAGACCCAGTACTTC

V gene: TRBV23-1
clone size: few
D gene: TRBD2
J gene: TRBJ2-5
CDR3 protein: CASSQLRGDQETQYF
CDR3 DNA: TGCGCCAGCAGTCAATTGCGGGGGGACCAAGAGACCCAGTACTTC